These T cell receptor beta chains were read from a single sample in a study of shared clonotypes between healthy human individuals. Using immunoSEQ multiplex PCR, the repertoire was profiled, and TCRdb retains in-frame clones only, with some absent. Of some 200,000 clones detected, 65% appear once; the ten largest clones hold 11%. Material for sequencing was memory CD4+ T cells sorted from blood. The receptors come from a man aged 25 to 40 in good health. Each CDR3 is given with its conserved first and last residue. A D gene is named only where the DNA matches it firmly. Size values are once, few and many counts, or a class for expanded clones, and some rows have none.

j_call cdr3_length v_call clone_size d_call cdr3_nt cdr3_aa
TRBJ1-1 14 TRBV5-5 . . TGTGCCAGCAGCGAAATCGCGGGGTCCACTGAAGCTTTCTTT CASSEIAGSTEAFF
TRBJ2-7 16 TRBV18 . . TGTGCCAGCTCAACGGGGGTGGGGGCAGGTCCCTCCGAGCAGTACTTC CASSTGVGAGPSEQYF
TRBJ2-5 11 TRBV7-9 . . TGTGCCAGCAGCCTAACTGAGACCCAGTACTTC CASSLTETQYF
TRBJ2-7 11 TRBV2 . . TGTGCCAGCGCGGTTCGGTACGAGCAGTACTTC CASAVRYEQYF
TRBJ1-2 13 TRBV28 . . TGTGCCAGCACGGACCCGGGGGGCTATGGCTACACCTTC CASTDPGGYGYTF
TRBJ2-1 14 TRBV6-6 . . TGTGCCAGCAGCCCCAAGGGGGGTGGGGATGAGCAGTTCTTC CASSPKGGGDEQFF
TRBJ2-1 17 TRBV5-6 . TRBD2 TGTGCCAGCAGCCTAAGGACTAGCGGGAGATCCTACAATGAGCAGTTCTTC CASSLRTSGRSYNEQFF
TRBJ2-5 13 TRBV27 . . TGTGCCAGCAGTTTATACAGGGCGGAGACCCAGTACTTC CASSLYRAETQYF
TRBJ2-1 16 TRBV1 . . TGCACCAGCAGCCAAGATCGGCGGATTACCTACAATGAGCAGTTCTTC CTSSQDRRITYNEQFF
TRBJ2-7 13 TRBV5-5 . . TGTGCCAGCAGCTTGGTCACGACCTACGAGCAGTACTTC CASSLVTTYEQYF
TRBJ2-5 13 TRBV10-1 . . TGCGCCAGCAGTGAGTCGATTTTGGGGACCCAGTACTTC CASSESILGTQYF
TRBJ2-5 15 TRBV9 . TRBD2 TGTGCCAGCAACATAGAGGGCGGGAGATATGAGACCCAGTACTTC CASNIEGGRYETQYF
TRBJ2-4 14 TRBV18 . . TGTGCCAGCTCACCAATCGGCGGCGAAAACATTCAGTACTTC CASSPIGGENIQYF
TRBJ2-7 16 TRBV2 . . TGTGCCAGCAGTGAAGGTTGGTTCGGAGGGCCTGGAGAGCAGTACTTC CASSEGWFGGPGEQYF
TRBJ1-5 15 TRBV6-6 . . TGTGCCAGCAGTTACATGCCCGAGGGCAATCAGCCCCAGCATTTT CASSYMPEGNQPQHF
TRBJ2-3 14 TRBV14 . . TGTGCCAGCAGCCTTCAGACCTTCACAGATACGCAGTATTTT CASSLQTFTDTQYF
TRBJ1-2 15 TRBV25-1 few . TGTGCCAGCAGTGAATCTTCTGCAGCTAACTATGGCTACACCTTC CASSESSAANYGYTF
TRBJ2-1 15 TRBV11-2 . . TGTGCCAGCAGCCGCAACAGGATAGGAGAGAATGAGCAGTTCTTC CASSRNRIGENEQFF
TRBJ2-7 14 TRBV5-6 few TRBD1 TGTGCCAGCAGCTGGGGACAGGGAGGCTACGAGCAGTACTTC CASSWGQGGYEQYF
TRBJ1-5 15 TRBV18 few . TGTGCCAGCTCACCACAAGGGAATAGCAATCAGCCCCAGCATTTT CASSPQGNSNQPQHF
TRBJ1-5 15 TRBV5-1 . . TGCGCCAGCAGCTTGGCCCCGGGGGGTCCTCAGCCCCAGCATTTT CASSLAPGGPQPQHF
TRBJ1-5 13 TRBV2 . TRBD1 TGTGCCAGCAAGGGACAGAGTAATCAGCCCCAGCATTTT CASKGQSNQPQHF
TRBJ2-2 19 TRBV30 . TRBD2 TGTGCCTGGAGTAGATTCGCCGGGACTACCACTTCGAACACCGGGGAGCTGTTTTTT CAWSRFAGTTTSNTGELFF
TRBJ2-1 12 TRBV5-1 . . TGCGCCAGCAGCTTGAACAGGAATGAGCAGTTCTTC CASSLNRNEQFF
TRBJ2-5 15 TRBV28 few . TGTGCCAGCACCCCCTCCTTAGGGCATAGAGAGACCCAGTACTTC CASTPSLGHRETQYF
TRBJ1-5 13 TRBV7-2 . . TGTGCCAGCAGCTCCGGTCCCGATCAGCCCCAGCATTTT CASSSGPDQPQHF
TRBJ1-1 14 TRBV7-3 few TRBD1 TGTGCCAGCAGCTTGACAGGGGAGAACACTGAAGCTTTCTTT CASSLTGENTEAFF
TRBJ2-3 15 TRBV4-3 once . TGCGCCAGCAGCCAAGATTTGGGGGACACAGATACGCAGTATTTT CASSQDLGDTDTQYF
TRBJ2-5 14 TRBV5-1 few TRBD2 TGCGCCAGCAGCTTTAGCGGGAGTGGAGAGACCCAGTACTTC CASSFSGSGETQYF
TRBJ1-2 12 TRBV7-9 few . TGTGCCAGCAGCTTAATGGGGAATGGCTACACCTTC CASSLMGNGYTF
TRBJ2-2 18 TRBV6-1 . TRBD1 TGTGCCAGCAGTGGACGACAGGGAAGCTGGCCTAAAGTCGGGGAGCTGTTTTTT CASSGRQGSWPKVGELFF
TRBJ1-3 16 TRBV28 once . TGTGCCAGCAGTCTCTCGCTAGGGCACTTCGGAAACACCATATATTTT CASSLSLGHFGNTIYF